The sequence of this T cell receptor beta chain was determined in a study of blood T cells in healthy people across ages (dated by TCRdb to the mid-2010s). At the level of the whole study: In model experiments, roughly one uniquely barcoded TCR beta cDNA molecule per two T cells was captured by template switching. To track age-related changes in TCR beta repertoire diversity, the study relied on deep sequencing normalized with unique cDNA molecular identifiers. The donors were divided into four age groups: young (average around 15 years), middle-aged (almost 40), aged (around 67) and long-lived (roughly 86). To avoid experimental bias, donors of different ages were distributed randomly across sequencing lanes. The study analyzed two additional independent replicas of 1 million unique cDNA reads from the same blood draw for two donors, one aged 18 to 30 and one aged 80 or older. Overall study results and their limits: Compared with the aged group, the long-lived group had more naive CD4+ T cells, fewer expanded clones and increased TCR diversity, a pattern suggesting age selection. Estimates of total diversity from one million sequenced T cells were regarded as lower bounds and underestimates. Observed TCR beta diversity per million T cells fell roughly linearly with age, and a significant reduction was already apparent by age about 36. A strong correlation was found between observed TCR beta diversity and the percentage of naive T cells measured by flow cytometry. Donor CMV infection status was unknown, potentially confounding age-related changes in expanded clonotypes. Since profiling was done on bulk unsorted PBMCs, naive and antigen-experienced compartments could not be conclusively compared.

Libraries were built with 5' RACE. A second PCR of roughly 7 to 11 cycles was performed with a sample-barcoded 5' primer and a J-beta primer mix. A unique molecular identifier was introduced onto each TCR beta cDNA molecule by a template-switch 5' adaptor carrying 12 random nucleotides. Each sample yielded at least 2.5 million CDR3-containing paired-end reads. All of the RNA was converted into first-strand cDNA using the Mint cDNA synthesis kit, with a TRBC-specific oligonucleotide serving as the primer. Following uracil-DNA glycosylase treatment, all cDNA underwent a first 18-cycle PCR with the universal primers M1SS and BC2_uni_R. In the original analysis: Normalization of each sample was performed by random selection of 1 million high-quality reads, each carrying a distinct molecular identifier. Instead of being binned into consensus sequences, reads with shared molecular identifiers were discarded. MiTCR, with a Q25 quality threshold and the strictest error-elimination algorithm, was used for CDR3 identification, clonotype clustering and error correction. A nonparametric unseen species model with Euler transformation was used to estimate a lower bound on total TCR beta diversity. The raw public data were reprocessed by TCRdb itself: fastp quality trimming at Q25, MiXCR clonotype calling, in-frame beta chains only. Each CDR3 protein appears once, grouped with its most common genes and DNA. V and J calls and clone size were set by TCRdb, not the authors. In all, the sample holds some 1,800,000 distinct CDR3 sequences, and about 39% of those were seen once. The ten largest clonotypes hold 20% to 25% of the sample.

The roughly 39 donors, aged roughly 6 to 95 years, were systemically healthy Caucasian individuals from Russia. Around 10 milliliters of peripheral blood were drawn from each donor into EDTA-treated Vacutainer tubes. Ficoll-Paque density-gradient centrifugation was used to isolate PBMCs, with at least 6.5 million per sample. Total RNA, at least 5 micrograms per sample, was extracted from PBMCs with Trizol reagent. For every donor, an aliquot of PBMCs went through flow cytometry to measure the percentages of naive CD45RAhigh/CD27high T cells. V is reduced by 3 bases and J by 12 bases, leaving a spacing of 10 bases between them. Measured from the cysteine to the phenylalanine, the CDR3 is 11 residues long. Solely the CDR3 DNA is kept, with 33 bases framed from the first base. CDR1 is given as SGHDT and CDR2 as YYEEEE, both from the germline V gene. Comment on this clonotype: This clone's antigen is unknown. Base qualities were left out, and no much larger clone turns up one base away.

This sequence originates from a human donor in good health. What was sequenced was blood. The rearrangement combines TRBV5-6 with TRBJ2-1; TRBD2 is a weak D gene call, 5 bases matching. The CDR3 region: CASSWERTQFF. The DNA sequence follows: TGTGCCAGCAGCTGGGAGAGGACGCAGTTCTTC.